Listed below are T cell receptor beta chains from one sample, sequenced in a study of Ad26.COV2.S vaccination and SARS-CoV-2 variants. Clones were read by immunoSEQ multiplex PCR, and TCRdb kept only the in-frame ones, dropping some. Among about 350,000 clones listed, 88% were seen once. Source: peripheral blood, taken in a trial of Ad26.COV2.S vaccine versus placebo. These receptors were collected from a person aged 18-65 years who received the Ad26.COV2.S COVID-19 vaccine or a placebo. CDR3s include the opening cysteine and the closing phenylalanine or tryptophan.

TRBV28	TRBJ2-6	18	CASSFPRQISSGANVLTF
TRBV7-3	TRBJ2-3	15	CASSPGPSSTDTQYF
TRBV5-4	TRBJ2-3	16	CASIPVGGQGADTQYF
TRBV4-1	TRBJ2-2	19	CASSQDRGGRATNTGELFF
TRBV4-2	TRBJ1-2	16	CASSQDQTVVFGGYTF
TRBV18	TRBJ1-4	18	CASSRTDSLLASNEKLFF
TRBV29-1	TRBJ1-5	14	CSVDSGTSDQPQHF
TRBV7-2	TRBJ2-7	15	CASSLLPRGPYEQYF
TRBV7-3	TRBJ2-3	14	CASRSDRGADTQYF
TRBV9	TRBJ1-1	13	CASSAHRATEAFF
TRBV19	TRBJ2-7	17	CASSISSLTGGYYEQYF
TRBV6-4	TRBJ2-3	11	CASSLTDTQYF
TRBV7-3	TRBJ2-6	14	CASSGGSGANVLTF
TRBV3-1/TRBV3-2	TRBJ1-3	15	CASSQSQQAGNTIYF
TRBV7-2	TRBJ1-3	14	CASSPFESGNTIYF
TRBV2	TRBJ2-1	15	CASSEVTARAGEQFF
TRBV6-2/TRBV6-3	TRBJ2-3	11	CASSPLYTQYF
TRBV19	TRBJ2-3	13	CASRPASGDTQYF
TRBV5-6	TRBJ2-7	14	CASSLVPTSYEQYF
TRBV20-1	TRBJ2-6	13	CSASVAGANVLTF
TRBV9	TRBJ1-3	18	CASSVDVDSQISGNTIYF
TRBV7-3	TRBJ1-5	16	CASSPLRDGPNQPQHF
TRBV19	TRBJ2-5	13	CASSVGSLETQYF
TRBV5-5	TRBJ2-7	18	CASSRNNPTGLFSYEQYF
TRBV29-1	TRBJ1-5	13	CSATEHSNQPQHF
TRBV27	TRBJ2-6	18	CASSFLGASISGANVLTF
TRBV7-9	TRBJ1-1	14	CASSLQTRNTEAFF
TRBV12-5	TRBJ1-1	14	CASGLPAMNTEAFF
TRBV24-1	TRBJ2-1	14	CATSDFGSGNEQFF